These 17 T cell receptor beta chains share one sample of origin, sequenced in a study of CD4 T cells in relation to SARS-CoV-2 and coronaviruses (dated by TCRdb to about 2021). No antigen has been assigned to these receptors. CD4+ T cells from unexposed donors were collected before the COVID-19 pandemic (2011-2018). After roughly 11 days of culture, CD4+ T cells were isolated with the EasySep CD4+ T cell isolation kit. Libraries came from the immunoSEQ multiplex PCR assay. The immuneACCESS repertoire file appears here via TCRdb, limited to in-frame rearrangements. These files lack a portion of the clones; in checked studies, under half of the deficit traces to unresolved V genes, and the cause of the others is not known. Recorded for this sample are tens of thousands of clones; 75% to 80% of them occurred a single time. The leading ten clones occupy approximately 15% of the sample. Sequencing used CD4+ T cells from PBMCs, cultured in vitro. Every receptor here comes from a human donor in good health.

CDR3 protein: CASSYSGGLDYGYTF. As DNA, the CDR3 is TGTGCCAGCAGTTACTCGGGGGGTCTTGACTATGGCTACACCTTC. The chain links TRBV6-5 to TRBJ1-2; D is perhaps TRBD1 (5 bases). The CDR3 runs 15 residues. V lost 0 bases to trimming and J lost 3 bases, with 11 bases between them. CDR1 and CDR2 (germline): MNHEY, SVGAGI.

This chain connects TRBV5-1 to TRBJ2-7, with 15 bases matching TRBD2. The CDR3 spans 17 residues. J was trimmed by 0 bases and V by 3 bases; bases with no gene match: 4. Germline CDR1 reads SGHRS; CDR2 reads YFSETQ. The CDR3 protein is CASSSGLAGGSSYEQYF. CDR3 DNA: TGCGCCAGCAGCTCGGGACTAGCGGGAGGAAGCTCCTACGAGCAGTACTTC.

This clone was picked up a small number of times. The chain joins TRBV24-1 to TRBJ2-2; either TRBD1 or TRBD2 may supply D (5 bases each). Germline V lookup: CDR1 KGHDR, CDR2 SFDVKD. The CDR3 runs 17 residues. With 3 bases removed from V and 0 bases from J, the gap between germline ends came to 13 bases. The CDR3 DNA is TGTGCCACCAGTGATCCCCCGAGAGGGGCGAACACCGGGGAGCTGTTTTTT. It is translated as CATSDPPRGANTGELFF.

The CDR3 DNA reads TGTGCCAGCTCACCACAAGGGGGGGCTAACTATGGCTACACCTTC. It encodes CASSPQGGANYGYTF. The chain is built from TRBV18 and TRBJ1-2; a weak D match, TRBD1 (6 bases). Germline lookup yields CDR1 KGHSH and CDR2 LQKENI. The ends were cut back, 1 base at V and 0 bases at J, with 9 bases in the middle. CDR3 length equals 15 residues. The full variable domain, completed using reference TRBV18 and TRBJ1-2, is NAGVMQNPRHLVRRRGQEARLRCSPMKGHSHVYWYRQLPEEGLKFMVYLQKENIIDESGMPKERFSAEFPKEGPSILRIQQVVRGDSAAYFCASSPQGGANYGYTFGSGTRLTVV.

This clone appeared once. Other DNA sequences in this sample translate to the same CDR3. This rearrangement joins TRBV5-4 to TRBJ2-2, with unresolved D. The CDR3 covers 12 residues. Germline V gene data show CDR1 as SGHNT and CDR2 as YYREEE (reference sequence). V lost 2 bases, J lost 4 bases, and 3 bases lay in between. Here the CDR3 DNA reads TGTGCCAGCAGCTTCAGCACCGGGGAGCTGTTTTTT. This codes for CASSFSTGELFF.

The rearrangement joins TRBV19 to TRBJ2-7; 11 bases map to TRBD2. Losses at the gene ends were 5 bases for V and 0 bases for J; bases not matched to a gene: 3. The germline CDR1 and CDR2 sequences are LNHDA and SQIVND (reference sequence). This CDR3 is built from 15 residues. The CDR3 DNA follows: TGTGCCAGTAGTCCGGGACTAGCGGTCTCCTACGAGCAGTACTTC. Amino acids: CASSPGLAVSYEQYF.

DNA for the CDR3: TGTGCCATCAGTATAGACGCCGGCTACGAGCAGTACTTC. Translation: CAISIDAGYEQYF. The rearrangement joins TRBV10-3 to TRBJ2-7; D is undetermined. Trimming took off 5 bases at V and 3 bases at J, with 11 bases between the two ends. CDR1 is ENHRY and CDR2 is SYGVKD in the germline V gene. There are 13 residues in the CDR3.

This clone was picked up one time. The rearrangement joins TRBV20-1 to TRBJ2-5; possible D gene TRBD2, 6 bases. The CDR3 covers 11 residues. Trimming shortened V by 5 bases and J by 3 bases, and 7 bases separated the two germline ends. Germline CDR1 is DFQATT and CDR2 is SNEGSKA (reference sequence). The CDR3 protein is CSALAEETQYF. The CDR3 nucleotides are TGCAGTGCTTTAGCGGAAGAGACCCAGTACTTC.

The chain joins TRBV28 to TRBJ2-7; D is ambiguous. V was pared by 2 bases and J by 6 bases, with 8 bases between. CDR1 is MDHEN and CDR2 is SYDVKM in the germline V gene. This CDR3 is 12 amino acids long. CDR3 sequence: CASSLVVAEQYF. CDR3 DNA: TGTGCCAGCAGTTTAGTGGTCGCCGAGCAGTACTTC.

V gene TRBV2 combines with J gene TRBJ2-3, with unresolved D. The CDR3 contains 13 residues. Germline-derived CDR1 and CDR2 are SNHLY and FYNNEI. V was pared by 3 bases and J by 6 bases, with 10 bases between. DNA for the CDR3: TGTGCCAGCAGTGAGTCACGGGCGGATACGCAGTATTTT. It is translated as CASSESRADTQYF.

In this sample, this clone turned up once. The chain recombines TRBV20-1 with TRBJ1-2; tentative D call: TRBD1 (5 bases). The length of the CDR3 is 15 residues. V was pared by 3 bases and J by 6 bases, with 20 bases between. Germline values: CDR1 DFQATT, CDR2 SNEGSKA (reference sequence). CDR3 sequence reads: CSASGSGQSYNGYTF. Written as DNA, the CDR3 is TGCAGTGCTAGTGGTTCAGGGCAGAGTTATAATGGCTACACCTTC.

The rearrangement links TRBV12-3 or TRBV12-4 to TRBJ2-6; D unclear. The CDR3 is made up of 13 amino acids. V lost 6 bases, J lost 5 bases, and 8 bases lay in between. The CDR3 sequence is CASSPRRANVLTF. For the CDR3, the DNA is TGTGCCAGCAGCCCCCGAAGGGCCAACGTCCTGACTTTC.

In its sample, this clone was seen a few times. The chain employs TRBV5-4 and TRBJ1-1; possibly TRBD1 for D (6 bases). The CDR3 sequence is 15 residues long. Trimming pared 10 bases from V and 2 bases from J, leaving 21 bases between. Germline CDR1 reads SGHNT; CDR2 reads YYREEE (reference sequence). As DNA, the CDR3 is TGTGCCGTTCATAGAGGGGGGTTGGGTAACACTGAAGCTTTCTTT. This sequence encodes CAVHRGGLGNTEAFF.

CDR3 sequence: CASSLGVPGANVLTF. CDR3 coding DNA: TGTGCCAGCAGTCTCGGGGTCCCTGGGGCCAACGTCCTGACTTTC. The rearrangement links TRBV25-1 to TRBJ2-6, with TRBD2 as a possible D gene (5 bases). Per germline, CDR1 MGHDK and CDR2 SYGVNS. The CDR3 extends over 15 amino acids. Trimming pared 5 bases from V and 2 bases from J, leaving 10 bases between.

The rearrangement links TRBV19 to TRBJ2-2; no clear D. This CDR3 is built from 14 residues. Germline values: CDR1 LNHDA, CDR2 SQIVND (reference sequence). Trimming removed 8 bases from V and 5 bases from J, with 15 bases in between. CDR3 nucleotide sequence: TGTGCCAGTCTAAAAGGGATGGGTACCGGGGAGCTGTTTTTT. Its protein product is CASLKGMGTGELFF. The whole variable domain, remainder taken from reference TRBV19 and TRBJ2-2, is DGGITQSPKYLFRKEGQNVTLSCEQNLNHDAMYWYRQDPGQGLRLIYYSQIVNDFQKGDIAEGYSVSREKKESFPLTVTSAQKNPTAFYLCASLKGMGTGELFFGEGSRLTVL.

V and J are TRBV5-1 and TRBJ2-3; D unresolved. The CDR3 is 14 amino acids. Between the trimmed V and J ends, which lost 0 bases and 0 bases, there was a span of 5 bases. Germline CDR1 is SGHRS and CDR2 is YFSETQ. DNA of the CDR3: TGCGCCAGCAGCTTGGACAGTAGCACAGATACGCAGTATTTT. Translating gives CASSLDSSTDTQYF.

The chain recombines TRBV5-6 with TRBJ1-3; 7 nucleotides align to TRBD1. The junction had 8 bases not matched to a gene; V was cut back by 6 bases and J by 2 bases. This CDR3 has 15 residues. Germline-derived CDR1 and CDR2 are SGHDT and YYEEEE. This chain's CDR3 is CASNLLDRTGNTIYF. DNA for the CDR3: TGTGCCAGCAACCTTCTGGACAGGACTGGAAACACCATATATTTT. The complete variable domain, with remaining parts taken from reference TRBV5-6 and TRBJ1-3, reads DAGVTQSPTHLIKTRGQQVTLRCSPKSGHDTVSWYQQALGQGPQFIFQYYEEEERQRGNFPDRFSGHQFPNYSSELNVNALLLGDSALYLCASNLLDRTGNTIYFGEGSWLTVV.